This TCR beta chain was sequenced for a study of cytomegalovirus exposure and HLA in healthy donors. Study-level results: Analysis performed later found more than 15,000 TCR beta sequences associated with HLA alleles at 0.05 false discovery rate. The study put 160 or so TCR beta chains on its list as cytomegalovirus-associated. Differences between HLA loci emerged in a later analysis of TCR association rates, with DRB1 most and HLA-C fewest.

From germline, CDR1 is MNHEY and CDR2 SMNVEV (reference sequence). Trimming took 6 bases from V and 8 from J; bases not matched to a gene: 3. The length of the CDR3 is 12 residues. Primers: 60 Vbeta forward and 13 Jbeta reverse. The data were produced by immunoSEQ multiplex PCR, yet TCRdb's version contains in-frame clones alone and is incomplete. The sample lists about 130,000 clones; 78% were seen once. Donors were nominally healthy when sampled, though unrecorded immune exposures were likely. On this clone: Its target is unknown.

Sequenced material: PBMCs. The TCR originated in a woman aged 40-49 years in good health and CMV-seronegative. This rearrangement joins TRBV27 to TRBJ1-4; 7 nucleotides agree with TRBD1. DNA of the CDR3: TGTGCCAGCAGCCACAGGGGAGAAAAACTGTTTTTT. Translating it yields CASSHRGEKLFF.